These T cell receptor beta chains were read from a single sample in a study of identical twins. TCRdb fed the 5' RACE reads into MiXCR, producing one record per CDR3 protein. The sample has some 710,000 distinct CDR3 sequences; around 6% are singletons. Sequenced input: naive T cells sorted from blood. The receptors originated from a young man in good health. The CDR3 runs from the conserved cysteine through the conserved F or W. Each record gives: V gene, J gene, D gene, CDR3 length, clone size, CDR3 protein, CDR3 DNA. D genes are given only for firm matches. Not all rows give a size; the values are once, few, many and, for expanded clones, a class.

>TRBV5-5|TRBJ2-3|NA|16|few
CASSLGLQGVTDTQYF
TGTGCCAGCAGCTTGGGTTTACAAGGGGTCACAGATACGCAGTATTTT
>TRBV6-5|TRBJ2-3|NA|12|NA
CASSSGIDTQYF
TGTGCCAGCAGTTCTGGAATAGATACGCAGTATTTT
>TRBV5-1|TRBJ2-1|TRBD1|15|many
CASSLGDRDRNEQFF
TGCGCCAGCAGCTTGGGGGACAGGGACCGCAATGAGCAGTTCTTC
>TRBV9|TRBJ2-2|NA|15|many
CASSVASLATGELFF
TGTGCCAGCAGCGTAGCTTCCTTAGCCACCGGGGAGCTGTTTTTT
>TRBV12-3/TRBV12-4|TRBJ1-5|NA|14|many
CASTEWGVDQPQHF
TGTGCCAGCACCGAGTGGGGCGTCGATCAGCCCCAGCATTTT
>TRBV5-1|TRBJ2-2|NA|14|NA
CASSPRDRTGELFF
TGCGCCAGCAGCCCCCGGGACCGCACCGGGGAGCTGTTTTTT
>TRBV4-1|TRBJ2-7|TRBD1|14|NA
CASSQELQGYEQYF
TGCGCCAGCAGCCAAGAGCTACAGGGGTACGAGCAGTACTTC
>TRBV10-3|TRBJ2-7|TRBD2|15|many
CAISVGSGSPYEQYF
TGTGCCATCAGTGTGGGTAGCGGGAGTCCGTACGAGCAGTACTTC
>TRBV20-1|TRBJ2-2|NA|12|few
CSARGASGELFF
TGCAGTGCTAGAGGAGCCTCCGGGGAGCTGTTTTTT
>TRBV15|TRBJ2-1|TRBD2|15|NA
CATSRVVLAGNEQFF
TGTGCCACCAGCAGAGTGGTGCTAGCGGGCAATGAGCAGTTCTTC
>TRBV2|TRBJ2-1|NA|15|many
CASSERGNSYNEQFF
TGTGCCAGCAGTGAACGAGGGAACTCCTACAATGAGCAGTTCTTC
>TRBV25-1|TRBJ2-3|NA|14|NA
CASSGTGHTDTQYF
TGTGCCAGCAGTGGCACAGGACACACAGATACGCAGTATTTT
>TRBV5-5|TRBJ2-7|NA|14|many
CATAVGVVNYEQYF
TGTGCCACCGCCGTAGGGGTCGTAAACTACGAGCAGTACTTC
>TRBV4-1|TRBJ2-2|NA|15|many
CASSQVGLNTGELFF
TGCGCCAGCAGCCAAGTGGGACTTAACACCGGGGAGCTGTTTTTT
>TRBV7-8|TRBJ2-1|TRBD2|14|few
CASISGGRYNEQFF
TGTGCCAGTATCTCGGGGGGACGCTACAATGAGCAGTTCTTC
>TRBV21-1|TRBJ1-1|NA|17|NA
CASSGHEGGLANTEAFF
TGTGCCAGCAGCGGACACGAAGGGGGGCTGGCGAACACTGAAGCTTTCTTT
>TRBV5-1|TRBJ1-2|NA|15|NA
CASSLSTGTLYGYTF
TGCGCCAGCAGCTTGAGTACCGGGACACTTTATGGCTACACCTTC
>TRBV3-1|TRBJ2-7|NA|14|few
CASGPAGGAYEQYF
TGTGCCAGCGGTCCGGCCGGGGGAGCCTACGAGCAGTACTTC
>TRBV9|TRBJ1-6|NA|16|few
CASSAQSGGAGSPLHF
TGTGCCAGCAGCGCCCAGTCCGGGGGCGCAGGGTCACCCCTCCACTTT
>TRBV20-1|TRBJ1-2|NA|13|NA
CSARGGGSHGYTF
TGCAGTGCTAGGGGGGGAGGCAGCCATGGCTACACCTTC
>TRBV7-2|TRBJ2-7|NA|14|many
CASSLVGGPYEQYF
TGTGCCAGCAGCTTAGTGGGGGGCCCCTACGAGCAGTACTTC
>TRBV29-1|TRBJ2-1|TRBD2|14|many
CSVGDGRVYNEQFF
TGCAGCGTTGGCGACGGGAGGGTCTACAATGAGCAGTTCTTC
>TRBV27|TRBJ2-7|NA|15|few
CASSSDRPLSYEQYF
TGTGCCAGCAGTTCAGACAGACCTTTATCCTACGAGCAGTACTTC
>TRBV5-1|TRBJ1-1|NA|14|many
CASSSWGVNTEAFF
TGCGCCAGCAGCAGTTGGGGTGTGAACACTGAAGCTTTCTTT
>TRBV7-9|TRBJ2-4|TRBD1|13|NA
CASSRGQQNIQYF
TGTGCCAGCAGCCGGGGACAGCAAAACATTCAGTACTTC
>TRBV6-5|TRBJ2-4|NA|15|NA
CASSYIGGAVNIQYF
TGTGCCAGCAGTTATATCGGGGGCGCCGTGAACATTCAGTACTTC
>TRBV27|TRBJ2-5|NA|14|many
CASSSTRGKETQYF
TGTGCCAGCAGTTCGACTAGGGGAAAAGAGACCCAGTACTTC
>TRBV5-1|TRBJ2-5|NA|11|many
CASTLQETQYF
TGCGCCAGCACCCTCCAAGAGACCCAGTACTTC
>TRBV4-2|TRBJ2-2|TRBD1|16|NA
CASSQEQGALAGELFF
TGTGCCAGCAGCCAGGAACAGGGGGCCCTCGCCGGGGAGCTGTTTTTT
>TRBV5-5|TRBJ2-7|TRBD1|14|few
CASSWGQGSDEQYF
TGTGCCAGCAGCTGGGGACAGGGGTCCGACGAGCAGTACTTC
>TRBV12-3/TRBV12-4|TRBJ2-2|TRBD1|15|many
CASSPDRGLGGELFF
TGTGCCAGCAGCCCCGACAGGGGGCTGGGGGGGGAGCTGTTTTTT
>TRBV27|TRBJ1-5|TRBD1|17|many
CASTRLGGEGSNQPQHF
TGTGCCAGCACCCGATTAGGGGGCGAAGGGAGCAATCAGCCCCAGCATTTT
>TRBV11-2|TRBJ1-1|NA|12|NA
CASSPWGSEAFF
TGTGCCAGCAGCCCGTGGGGTTCTGAAGCTTTCTTT
>TRBV29-1|TRBJ2-1|TRBD2|15|NA
CSVDPGLAGYNEQFF
TGCAGCGTGGATCCGGGACTAGCAGGTTACAATGAGCAGTTCTTC
>TRBV12-3/TRBV12-4|TRBJ2-7|NA|14|many
CASNPSGPPYEQYF
TGTGCCAGCAACCCAAGCGGGCCACCCTACGAGCAGTACTTC
>TRBV27|TRBJ2-7|NA|13|few
CASSFSDRIEQYF
TGTGCCAGCAGTTTCTCAGACAGAATCGAACAGTACTTC
>TRBV4-2|TRBJ1-1|NA|14|many
CASSQEQMNTEAFF
TGTGCCAGCAGCCAGGAACAGATGAACACTGAAGCTTTCTTT
>TRBV12-3/TRBV12-4|TRBJ2-3|NA|10|many
CASRGFGQYF
TGTGCCAGCAGGGGATTCGGGCAGTATTTT
>TRBV7-2|TRBJ2-2|TRBD2|14|few
CASSPVGGSGELFF
TGTGCCAGCAGCCCTGTGGGGGGGTCCGGGGAGCTGTTTTTT
>TRBV7-9|TRBJ1-3|NA|14|many
CASSQDGTGNTIYF
TGTGCCAGCAGCCAGGACGGAACTGGAAACACCATATATTTT
>TRBV29-1|TRBJ1-1|NA|15|many
CSSRLGRGRNTEAFF
TGCAGCTCGCGGTTGGGAAGGGGTAGAAACACTGAAGCTTTCTTT
>TRBV12-3/TRBV12-4|TRBJ2-3|NA|12|many
CASSANYNTQYF
TGTGCCAGCAGTGCGAACTACAATACGCAGTATTTT
>TRBV20-1|TRBJ2-5|TRBD1|15|NA
CSARLGTGGKETQYF
TGCAGTGCTAGACTCGGGACAGGGGGGAAGGAGACCCAGTACTTC
>TRBV9|TRBJ2-4|TRBD2|14|NA
CASSASQTSGIQYF
TGTGCCAGCAGCGCGTCCCAGACTAGCGGAATTCAGTACTTC
>TRBV20-1|TRBJ2-1|NA|14|many
CSARAGPSYNEQFF
TGCAGTGCTAGAGCCGGACCCTCCTACAATGAGCAGTTCTTC
>TRBV10-3|TRBJ2-1|TRBD2|18|many
CAISDFGGQTSGSDEQFF
TGTGCCATCAGTGATTTCGGGGGCCAAACTAGCGGGAGCGATGAGCAGTTCTTC
>TRBV7-2|TRBJ2-3|NA|14|NA
CASSTRQGGDTQYF
TGTGCCAGCAGCACCAGACAGGGAGGAGATACGCAGTATTTT
>TRBV12-3/TRBV12-4|TRBJ2-2|NA|16|NA
CASKNLARGNTGELFF
TGTGCCAGCAAAAACCTTGCCAGGGGGAACACCGGGGAGCTGTTTTTT
>TRBV5-1|TRBJ2-5|TRBD2|16|few
CASSFGSSGRGETQYF
TGCGCCAGCAGCTTTGGGTCTAGCGGGAGAGGAGAGACCCAGTACTTC